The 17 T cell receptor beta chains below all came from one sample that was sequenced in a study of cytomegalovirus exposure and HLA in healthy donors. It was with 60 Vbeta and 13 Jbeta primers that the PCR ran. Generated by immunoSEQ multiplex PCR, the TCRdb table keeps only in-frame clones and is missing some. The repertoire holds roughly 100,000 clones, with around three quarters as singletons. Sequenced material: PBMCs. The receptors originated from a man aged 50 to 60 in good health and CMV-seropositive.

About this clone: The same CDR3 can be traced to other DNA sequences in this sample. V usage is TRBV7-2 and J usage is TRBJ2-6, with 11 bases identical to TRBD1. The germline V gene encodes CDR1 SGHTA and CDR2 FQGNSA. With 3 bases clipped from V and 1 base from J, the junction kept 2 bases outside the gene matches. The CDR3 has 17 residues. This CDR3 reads CASSLGTGGSGANVLTF. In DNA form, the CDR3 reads TGTGCCAGCAGCTTGGGGACAGGGGGTTCTGGGGCCAACGTCCTGACTTTC. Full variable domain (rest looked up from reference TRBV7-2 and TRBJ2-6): GAGVSQSPSNKVTEKGKDVELRCDPISGHTALYWYRQSLGQGLEFLIYFQGNSAPDKSGLPSDRFSAERTGGSVSTLTIQRTQQEDSAVYLCASSLGTGGSGANVLTFGAGSRLTVL.

CDR3 DNA: TGTGCCAGCTCACCCCGGCAGGGGGCTAGCACCGGGGAGCTGTTTTTT. Translated: CASSPRQGASTGELFF. The J gene is TRBJ2-2, the V gene TRBV18, with TRBD1 matching over 8 bases. J gave up 4 bases and V 3 bases, and 7 bases lay outside the gene matches. The CDR3 loop spans 16 amino acids. Germline-derived CDR1 and CDR2 are KGHSH and LQKENI. The variable domain in full, completed from reference TRBV18 and TRBJ2-2, reads NAGVMQNPRHLVRRRGQEARLRCSPMKGHSHVYWYRQLPEEGLKFMVYLQKENIIDESGMPKERFSAEFPKEGPSILRIQQVVRGDSAAYFCASSPRQGASTGELFFGEGSRLTVL.

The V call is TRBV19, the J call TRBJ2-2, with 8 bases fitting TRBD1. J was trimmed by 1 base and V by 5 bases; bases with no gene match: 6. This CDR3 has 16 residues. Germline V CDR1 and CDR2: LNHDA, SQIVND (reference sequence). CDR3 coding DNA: TGTGCCAGTAGTCCTCCCGGGACAGGGAACACCGGGGAGCTGTTTTTT. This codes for CASSPPGTGNTGELFF.

CDR3 DNA: TGTGCCAGCAGCCCGGGGACAGGCTACGAGCAGTACTTC. Translation: CASSPGTGYEQYF. The V and J genes are TRBV9 and TRBJ2-5; TRBD1 matches 8 bases. The DNA end lines up better with TRBJ2-7; the J call may be wrong. The CDR3 loop spans 13 amino acids. Germline lookup yields CDR1 SGDLS and CDR2 YYNGEE.

CDR3 DNA: TGTGCCAGCAGCCAAGTGAGGGATCAGCAGTACTTC. This encodes CASSQVRDQQYF. V and J are TRBV14 and TRBJ2-7; tentatively, D is TRBD2 (5 bases). Germline assignment: CDR1 SGHDN and CDR2 FVKESK. The CDR3 is 12 residues long. Trimming took off 1 base at V and 8 bases at J, with 9 bases between the two ends.

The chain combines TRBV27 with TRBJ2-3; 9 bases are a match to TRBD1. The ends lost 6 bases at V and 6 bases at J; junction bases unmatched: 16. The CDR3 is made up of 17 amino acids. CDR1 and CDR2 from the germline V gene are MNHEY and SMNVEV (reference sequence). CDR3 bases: TGTGCCAGCAGAGCTACAGGGGGCGTACTACTGAGGGATACGCAGTATTTT. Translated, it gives CASRATGGVLLRDTQYF.

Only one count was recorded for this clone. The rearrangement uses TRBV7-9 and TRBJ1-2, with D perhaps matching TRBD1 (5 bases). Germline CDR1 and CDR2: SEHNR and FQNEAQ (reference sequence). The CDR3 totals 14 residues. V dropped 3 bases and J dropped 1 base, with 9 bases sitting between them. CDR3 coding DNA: TGTGCCAGCAGCTTTGGGGGGTATAACTATGGCTACACCTTC. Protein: CASSFGGYNYGYTF.

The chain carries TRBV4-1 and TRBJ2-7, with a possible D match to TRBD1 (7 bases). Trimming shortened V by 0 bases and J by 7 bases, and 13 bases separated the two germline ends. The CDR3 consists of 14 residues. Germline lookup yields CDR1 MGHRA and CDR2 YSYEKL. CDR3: CASSQEGRGAEQYF. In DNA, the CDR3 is TGCGCCAGCAGCCAAGAGGGCAGGGGGGCGGAGCAGTACTTC.

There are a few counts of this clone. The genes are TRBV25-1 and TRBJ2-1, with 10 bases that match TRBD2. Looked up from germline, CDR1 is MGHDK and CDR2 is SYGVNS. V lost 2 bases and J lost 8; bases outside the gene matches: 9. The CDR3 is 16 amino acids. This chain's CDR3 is CASSETGASGSHEQFF. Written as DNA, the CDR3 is TGTGCCAGCAGTGAAACTGGGGCTAGCGGGAGCCATGAGCAGTTCTTC.

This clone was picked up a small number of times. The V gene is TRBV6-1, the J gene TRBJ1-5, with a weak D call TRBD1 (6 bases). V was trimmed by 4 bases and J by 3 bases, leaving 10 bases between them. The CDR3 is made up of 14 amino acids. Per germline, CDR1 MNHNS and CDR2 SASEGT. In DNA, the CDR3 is TGTGCCAGCAGTGCGGACAGCTACAATCAGCCCCAGCATTTT. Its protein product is CASSADSYNQPQHF.

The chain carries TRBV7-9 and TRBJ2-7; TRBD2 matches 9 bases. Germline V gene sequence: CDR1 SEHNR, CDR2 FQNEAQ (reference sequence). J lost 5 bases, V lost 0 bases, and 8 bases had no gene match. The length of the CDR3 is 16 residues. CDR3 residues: CASSLAMVAGANEQYF. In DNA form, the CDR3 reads TGTGCCAGCAGCTTAGCGATGGTAGCGGGAGCGAACGAGCAGTACTTC.

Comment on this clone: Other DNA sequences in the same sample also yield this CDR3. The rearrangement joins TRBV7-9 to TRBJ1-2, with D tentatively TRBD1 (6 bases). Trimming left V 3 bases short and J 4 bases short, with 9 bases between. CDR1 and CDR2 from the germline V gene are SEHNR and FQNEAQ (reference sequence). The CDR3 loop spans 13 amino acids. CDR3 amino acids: CASSLADSYGYTF. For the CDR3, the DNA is TGTGCCAGCAGCTTGGCGGACAGCTATGGCTACACCTTC.

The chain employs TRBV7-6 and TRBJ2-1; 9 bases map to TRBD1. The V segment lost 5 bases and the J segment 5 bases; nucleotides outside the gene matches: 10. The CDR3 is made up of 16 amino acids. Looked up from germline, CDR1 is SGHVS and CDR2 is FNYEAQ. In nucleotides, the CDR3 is TGTGCCAGCAGCCTTAGAGGCGGGACAGGGAACAATGAGCAGTTCTTC. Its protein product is CASSLRGGTGNNEQFF.

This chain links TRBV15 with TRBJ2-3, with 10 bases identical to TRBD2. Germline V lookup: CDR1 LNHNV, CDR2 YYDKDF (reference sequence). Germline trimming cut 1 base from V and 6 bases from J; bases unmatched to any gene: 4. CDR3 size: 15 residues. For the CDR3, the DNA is TGTGCCACCAGCAGAGCCGGGACTAGCGCCGATACGCAGTATTTT. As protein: CATSRAGTSADTQYF.

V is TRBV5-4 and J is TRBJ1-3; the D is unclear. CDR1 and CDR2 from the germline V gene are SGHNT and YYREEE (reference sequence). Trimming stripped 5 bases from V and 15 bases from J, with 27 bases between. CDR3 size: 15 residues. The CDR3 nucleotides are TGTGCCAGCAGAAAAACCAACATTAGTCCGCGAGGAGGATATTTT. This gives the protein CASRKTNISPRGGYF.

CDR3 bases: TGTGCCAGCAGCGTAGGAGGCCTAGATACGCAGTATTTT. It codes for CASSVGGLDTQYF. The chain is built from TRBV9 and TRBJ2-3, with D hard to call. CDR3 length: 13 amino acids. The germline V and J ends were trimmed by 0 bases and 5 bases, with 7 bases remaining between them. Germline assignment: CDR1 SGDLS and CDR2 YYNGEE.

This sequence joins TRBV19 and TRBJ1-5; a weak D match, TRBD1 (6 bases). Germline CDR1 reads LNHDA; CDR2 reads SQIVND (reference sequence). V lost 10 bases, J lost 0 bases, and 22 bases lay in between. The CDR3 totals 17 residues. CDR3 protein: CATMKTGTTYSNQPQHF. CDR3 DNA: TGTGCCACTATGAAAACCGGGACAACTTATAGCAATCAGCCCCAGCATTTT.